The following is a T cell receptor beta chain sequence with its context. Its antigen remains unidentified. TCRdb's table, derived via immunoSEQ multiplex PCR, lists solely in-frame clones and lacks some. The top ten hold about 6.9% of the sample, which has about 160,000 clones, 75% to 90% seen once. These data originate in a study of T cell responses to AZD1222 COVID-19 vaccine. Overall study findings and caveats: The donor cohort was predominantly white British with a female majority, and clonal diversity may have been underestimated.

The CDR3 has 17 residues. Germline values: CDR1 MDHEN, CDR2 SYDVKM. V lost 6 bases and J 1 base, leaving 20 bases between the germline ends. The sequence was collected from an adult in good health. Sequenced here: peripheral blood, sampled on day 0 of AZD1222 vaccination. V and J are TRBV28 and TRBJ2-3; tentative D call: TRBD1 (6 bases). The DNA for the CDR3 is TGTGCCAGCAGCTCAAGGGTGCTAGGGGGACGCACAGATACGCAGTATTTT. It yields the protein CASSSRVLGGRTDTQYF.